Each of the 17 T cell receptor beta chains below was sequenced from the same sample in a study of blood T cell repertoires in COVID-19. Only in-frame clones appear in the TCRdb table, and some are missing; sequencing was by immunoSEQ multiplex PCR. Of roughly 120,000 clones listed, roughly 82% are singletons. Sequencing used peripheral blood. Receptors were obtained from a human donor in a cohort sampled during active COVID-19.

This chain uses TRBV18 with TRBJ2-7; 7 bases map to TRBD1. CDR1 and CDR2 (germline): KGHSH, LQKENI. The ends lost 4 bases at V and 0 bases at J; junction bases unmatched: 3. This CDR3 comprises 14 residues. The CDR3 is CASSQGASSYEQYF. The CDR3 bases are TGTGCCAGCTCACAGGGGGCCAGCTCCTACGAGCAGTACTTC.

This clone came up a few times. This chain uses TRBV5-1 with TRBJ2-1; D gene ambiguous. Trimming stripped 4 bases from V and 9 bases from J, with 11 bases between. The CDR3 covers 12 residues. CDR1 is SGHRS and CDR2 is YFSETQ in the germline V gene. This CDR3 reads CASSPGSGEQFF. The CDR3, as DNA: TGCGCCAGCAGCCCCGGGTCCGGTGAGCAGTTCTTC.

This rearrangement joins TRBV4-3 to TRBJ1-4; D not certain. The V gene's germline CDR1 is LGHNA and CDR2 YSLEER. The V end was cut by 0 bases, the J end by 0 bases, with 8 bases between. The length of the CDR3 is 16 residues. Here the CDR3 reads CASSQDFDSTNEKLFF. The CDR3 DNA is TGCGCCAGCAGCCAAGATTTCGACTCAACTAATGAAAAACTGTTTTTT.

DNA for the CDR3: TGTGCCAGCTCACTAGCCTCACTAAGCTCCTACAATGAGCAGTTCTTC. It codes for CASSLASLSSYNEQFF. This sequence joins TRBV18 and TRBJ2-1; D is unclear. Germline V gene data show CDR1 as KGHSH and CDR2 as LQKENI. Trimming took off 4 bases at V and 0 bases at J, with 13 bases between the two ends. The CDR3 sequence is 16 residues long. Looking up the rest from reference TRBV18 and TRBJ2-1 gives the full variable domain: NAGVMQNPRHLVRRRGQEARLRCSPMKGHSHVYWYRQLPEEGLKFMVYLQKENIIDESGMPKERFSAEFPKEGPSILRIQQVVRGDSAAYFCASSLASLSSYNEQFFGPGTRLTVL.

This clone was recorded a few times. The V gene is TRBV19, the J gene TRBJ2-6; D might be TRBD1 (5 bases). This CDR3 is built from 15 residues. Germline assignment: CDR1 LNHDA and CDR2 SQIVND (reference sequence). Trimming removed 5 bases from V and 0 bases from J, with 8 bases in between. The CDR3 DNA reads TGTGCCAGTAGTTACAGGAGCTCTGGGGCCAACGTCCTGACTTTC. Protein sequence: CASSYRSSGANVLTF.

The table lists this clone with a few counts. The chain joins TRBV5-5 to TRBJ1-1, with D possibly being TRBD1 (5 bases). The CDR3 is 13 residues long. Germline-derived CDR1 and CDR2 are SGHKS and YYEKEE (reference sequence). Trimming pared 4 bases from V and 2 bases from J, leaving 9 bases between. The CDR3 reads CASSAGPNTEAFF. CDR3 nucleotide sequence: TGTGCCAGCAGCGCGGGACCAAACACTGAAGCTTTCTTT.

The V gene is TRBV2, the J gene TRBJ2-6, with 7 bases lining up with TRBD1. The junction had 4 bases not matched to a gene; V was cut back by 6 bases and J by 2 bases. The germline V gene has CDR1 SNHLY and CDR2 FYNNEI. The CDR3 has 15 residues. The CDR3 DNA is TGTGCCAGCAGCCCAGACAGGGCTGGGGCCAACGTCCTGACTTTC. Amino acids: CASSPDRAGANVLTF. Full variable domain (rest looked up from reference TRBV2 and TRBJ2-6): EPEVTQTPSHQVTQMGQEVILRCVPISNHLYFYWYRQILGQKVEFLVSFYNNEISEKSEIFDDQFSVERPDGSNFTLKIRSTKLEDSAMYFCASSPDRAGANVLTFGAGSRLTVL.

The gene calls are TRBV28 and TRBJ1-2, with TRBD1 matching over 9 bases. Germline CDR1 is MDHEN and CDR2 is SYDVKM. This CDR3 comprises 15 residues. V lost 3 bases, J lost 5 bases, and 7 bases stayed unmatched. The CDR3 region has the DNA TGTGCCAGCAGTTTTCTAACAGGGGGCGGGTATGGCTACACCTTC. Translating gives CASSFLTGGGYGYTF.

V is TRBV7-2 and J is TRBJ1-1; TRBD1 might be the D (6 bases). In germline, CDR1 is SGHTA, CDR2 FQGNSA. The CDR3 has 14 amino acids. V dropped 5 bases and J dropped 0 bases, with 10 bases sitting between them. In DNA, the CDR3 is TGTGCCAGCAGCGGACAGCCCATGAACACTGAAGCTTTCTTT. Translated, it gives CASSGQPMNTEAFF.

This clone showed up just a few times. The V gene is TRBV29-1, the J gene TRBJ2-2, with D maybe TRBD1 (5 bases). Trimming left V 2 bases short and J 4 bases short, with 8 bases between. Germline-derived CDR1 and CDR2 are SQVTM and ANQGSEA. The CDR3 is 13 residues long. In nucleotides, the CDR3 is TGCAGCGTTGAACACAGGAGCACCGGGGAGCTGTTTTTT. Its translation: CSVEHRSTGELFF.

The rearrangement uses TRBV19 and TRBJ1-2; D gene unclear. V was trimmed by 7 bases and J by 5 bases, leaving 14 bases between them. This CDR3 comprises 13 residues. Germline V lookup: CDR1 LNHDA, CDR2 SQIVND (reference sequence). The CDR3 sequence is CASMRRELYGYTF. CDR3 sequence (DNA): TGTGCCAGTATGAGGCGGGAGCTGTATGGCTACACCTTC.

The rearrangement joins TRBV4-3 to TRBJ1-4, with 8 bases identical to TRBD1. V was pared by 0 bases and J by 7 bases, with 10 bases of the junction left unmatched. This CDR3 spans 17 amino acids. Germline loops: CDR1 LGHNA, CDR2 YSLEER. CDR3 loop: CASSQDRTGTGGEKLFF. CDR3 nucleotide sequence: TGCGCCAGCAGCCAAGATCGGACGGGGACAGGCGGTGAAAAACTGTTTTTT.

The gene calls are TRBV21-1 and TRBJ2-5; TRBD1, the D gene given by the table, was not confirmed from the DNA. TRBV21-1 is noted as a pseudogene. CDR3 length: 16 residues. The CDR3 bases are TGTGCCAGCAGCAAAACTCAAAGACAGGGGATCGAGACCCAGTACTTC. This codes for CASSKTQRQGIETQYF.

This chain uses TRBV4-1 with TRBJ1-4; perhaps TRBD1 as D (6 bases). CDR1 and CDR2 (germline): MGHRA, YSYEKL. V was shortened by 4 bases and J by 4 bases, with 16 bases between the two germline ends. The CDR3 totals 16 residues. The CDR3 DNA is TGCGCCAGCAGCCCCGGACAGAACCCATTTAATGAAAAACTGTTTTTT. This sequence encodes CASSPGQNPFNEKLFF.

The rearrangement uses TRBV10-3 and TRBJ1-1; TRBD1 matches 8 bases. The ends lost 6 bases at V and 1 base at J; junction bases unmatched: 4. The length of the CDR3 is 14 residues. Germline V CDR1 and CDR2: ENHRY, SYGVKD. CDR3: CAIRTDRGNTEAFF. The CDR3, as DNA: TGTGCCATCAGAACAGACAGGGGGAACACTGAAGCTTTCTTT.

This sequence joins TRBV4-1 and TRBJ1-1; a weak D match, TRBD1 (6 bases). V lost 3 bases and J 0 bases, leaving 11 bases between the germline ends. The V gene's germline CDR1 is MGHRA and CDR2 YSYEKL. The CDR3 length is 15 residues. In DNA, the CDR3 is TGCGCCAGCAGCCAGGAACAGGGCATGAACACTGAAGCTTTCTTT. As protein: CASSQEQGMNTEAFF.

The CDR3 region has the DNA TGTGCCGTCCGCGGGGGTAGCTCCTACGAGCAGTACTTC. It yields the protein CAVRGGSSYEQYF. The chain employs TRBV10-3 and TRBJ2-7, with 7 bases lining up with TRBD2. CDR3 length: 13 residues. Germline lookup yields CDR1 ENHRY and CDR2 SYGVKD. The V and J ends lost 11 bases and 0 bases, in that order; junction bases with no gene match: 7.